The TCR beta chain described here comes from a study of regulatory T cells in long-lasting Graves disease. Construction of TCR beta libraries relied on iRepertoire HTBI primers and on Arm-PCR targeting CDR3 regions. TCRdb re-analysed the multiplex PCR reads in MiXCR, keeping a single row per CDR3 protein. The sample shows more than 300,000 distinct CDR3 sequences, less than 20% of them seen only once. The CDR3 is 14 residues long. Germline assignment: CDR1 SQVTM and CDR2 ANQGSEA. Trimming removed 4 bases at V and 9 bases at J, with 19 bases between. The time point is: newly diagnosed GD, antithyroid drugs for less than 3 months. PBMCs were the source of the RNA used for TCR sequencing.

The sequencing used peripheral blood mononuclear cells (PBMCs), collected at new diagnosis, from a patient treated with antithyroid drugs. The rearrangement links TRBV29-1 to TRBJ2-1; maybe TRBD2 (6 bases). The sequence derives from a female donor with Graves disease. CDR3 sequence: CSVAIRASEVEQFF. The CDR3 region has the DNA TGCAGCGTTGCGATTCGGGCTAGCGAGGTTGAGCAGTTCTTC.